These T cell receptor beta chains were read from a single sample in a study of blood T cell repertoires in COVID-19. The protocol was immunoSEQ multiplex PCR, while the TCRdb copy is restricted to in-frame clones and leaves out a portion. Here the sample spans tens of thousands of clones, about four fifths being singletons. The sequenced sample was peripheral blood. The receptors derive from a man between 65 and 85 years old with acute or convalescent COVID-19. Each CDR3 is given with its conserved first and last residue. The D gene is left open where the match is weak. Clone size is given for some rows only: seen once, a few or many times, or a class if the clone is expanded.

>TRBV7-9|.|TRBJ2-4|.
CASSFLSAKGDIQYF
>TRBV5-4|.|TRBJ1-4|.
CASSLDGEDEKLFF
>TRBV5-1|.|TRBJ2-1|.
CASSLDGTRSEEQFF
>TRBV5-4|.|TRBJ2-5|TRBD1
CASTRDAGGTQETQYF
>TRBV11-2|.|TRBJ2-5|TRBD2
CASSLFSGEEETQYF
>TRBV27|.|TRBJ2-7|TRBD2
CASSPREVLSYEQYF
>TRBV2|.|TRBJ2-2|TRBD1
CAGAGTANTGELFF
>TRBV11-3|.|TRBJ2-2|.
CASSFAAGGNTGELFF
>TRBV4-3|few|TRBJ2-2|TRBD1
CASSQGGGQGIGELFF
>TRBV24-1|.|TRBJ2-1|.
CATSDSLLAINEQFF
>TRBV3-1/TRBV3-2|few|TRBJ2-3|TRBD2
CASSPPAGAIPTDTQYF
>TRBV7-3|.|TRBJ2-3|TRBD2
CASSLEGLATDTQYF
>TRBV9|.|TRBJ1-2|TRBD1
CASSVRGTANYGYTF
>TRBV28|.|TRBJ2-7|.
CATTRLDEQYF
>TRBV6-1|.|TRBJ2-7|TRBD2
CASSELKGVAGSIYEQYF
>TRBV28|.|TRBJ1-4|TRBD1
CASSQQGAKEKLFF
>TRBV28|.|TRBJ2-5|TRBD2
CASSLSSGSLGETQYF
>TRBV27|.|TRBJ2-1|.
CASSHDGSYFNEQFF
>TRBV5-4|.|TRBJ2-7|.
CASSQRAGEQYF
>TRBV3-1/TRBV3-2|.|TRBJ1-3|TRBD1
CASSRVQGSSGNTIYF
>TRBV18|.|TRBJ2-3|TRBD2
CASSPSWGEREGTDTQYF
>TRBV5-1|.|TRBJ1-1|.
CASSEGEYDTEAFF
>TRBV7-2|.|TRBJ2-5|.
CASSPDFQETQYF
>TRBV20-1|.|TRBJ1-1|.
CSASDTPGLGNTEAFF
>TRBV10-3|.|TRBJ2-7|TRBD2
CAISVRESPEEQYF
>TRBV6-5|.|TRBJ1-1|TRBD1
CASSHRGLDTEAFF
>TRBV6-5|.|TRBJ1-2|.
CASWGVGANYGYTF